A single sample gave rise to the 3 T cell receptor beta chains below, sequenced in a study of regulatory T cells in long-lasting Graves disease. Construction of the TCR beta libraries employed iRepertoire HTBI primers in conjunction with Arm-PCR of CDR3 regions. TCRdb itself ran the multiplex PCR reads through MiXCR, one entry per CDR3 protein. The sample contains over 350,000 distinct CDR3 sequences, less than 25% of which appear only once. Noted time point: persistent/refractory GD, antithyroid drugs over 5 years with positive TRAb. Isolated PBMC RNA provided the starting material for the TCR library. The specimen comprised peripheral blood mononuclear cells (PBMCs), sampled when the disease was refractory, from a patient treated with antithyroid drugs. Every receptor here comes from a female donor with Graves disease.

This clonotype came up many times. The CDR3 reads CASRIQGDFYEQYF. The CDR3 DNA follows: TGTGCCAGCAGGATCCAGGGAGATTTCTACGAGCAGTACTTC. The chain combines TRBV28 with TRBJ2-7; D tentatively fits TRBD1 or TRBD2 (5 bases each). The CDR3 has 14 residues. Trimming removed 6 bases from V and 3 bases from J, with 15 bases in between. The V gene's germline CDR1 is MDHEN and CDR2 SYDVKM. Variable domain in full (rest from reference TRBV28 and TRBJ2-7): DVKVTQSSRYLVKRTGEKVFLECVQDMDHENMFWYRQDPGLGLRLIYFSYDVKMKEKGDIPEGYSVSREKKERFSLILESASTNQTSMYLCASRIQGDFYEQYFGPGTRLTVT.

Ten or more counts support this clonotype. The gene calls are TRBV12-3 or TRBV12-4 and TRBJ1-1; tentative D call: TRBD1 (5 bases). CDR3 length equals 15 residues. V dropped 5 bases and J dropped 1 base, with 14 bases sitting between them. CDR3 DNA sequence: TGTGCCAGCAGTCGCACTACAGGTGAGAACACTGAAGCTTTCTTT. Encoded protein: CASSRTTGENTEAFF.

With respect to this clonotype: A read error may explain this, as a much larger clone is one base away. This chain connects TRBV6-2 or TRBV6-3 to TRBJ1-6; TRBD1 agrees at 7 bases. Germline V gives CDR1 MNHEY, CDR2 SVGEGT. Trimming at V came to 6 bases and at J to 10 bases, leaving 12 bases not matched to a gene. CDR3 length equals 15 residues. The CDR3 loop reads CASSKAEGARSPLHF. The CDR3 DNA follows: TGTGCCAGCAGCAAAGCCGAGGGGGCTAGGTCACCCCTCCACTTT.